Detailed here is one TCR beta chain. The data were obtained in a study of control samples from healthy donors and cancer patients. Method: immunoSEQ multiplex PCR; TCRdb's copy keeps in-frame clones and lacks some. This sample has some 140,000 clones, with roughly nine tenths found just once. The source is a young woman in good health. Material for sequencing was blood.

The CDR3 loop reads CASSPGTSGSTGELFF. DNA for the CDR3: TGTGCCAGCAGTCCAGGGACTAGCGGGAGCACCGGGGAGCTGTTTTTT. The chain uses TRBV2 and TRBJ2-2; 14 nucleotides match TRBD2. The J segment lost 4 bases and the V segment lost 5 bases, leaving 3 bases of the junction unmatched. The CDR3 runs 16 residues. Germline V gives CDR1 SNHLY, CDR2 FYNNEI.